The 21 T cell receptor beta chains below were found in one sample sequenced in a study of shared clonotypes between healthy human individuals. Some clones are missing from TCRdb's copy, which holds only in-frame ones; the method was immunoSEQ multiplex PCR. This table has roughly 2.1 million clones, 85% to 95% appearing once. Naive CD8 populations comprised CD45RO-negative cells positively selected for CCR7, excluding terminally differentiated effector memory CD45RA+ cells. The sample consisted of naive CD8+ T cells from PBMCs. The receptors shown here come from a young man in good health. Some clones in this sample may be carry-over from other donors' samples.

The CDR3 is CASSTQGQGFGNQPQHF. The CDR3 DNA reads TGTGCCAGCAGTACCCAAGGACAGGGGTTCGGCAATCAGCCCCAGCATTTT. The chain joins TRBV27 to TRBJ1-5, with TRBD1 matching 9 bases. J gave up 2 bases and V 5 bases, and 10 bases lay outside the gene matches. Germline V CDR1 and CDR2: MNHEY, SMNVEV (reference sequence). The CDR3 totals 17 residues.

J is TRBJ2-3 and V is TRBV4-1, with TRBD2 identical over 11 bases. The CDR3 covers 20 residues. CDR1 is MGHRA and CDR2 is YSYEKL in the germline V gene. Losses at the gene ends were 3 bases for V and 0 bases for J; bases not matched to a gene: 14. CDR3 in DNA: TGCGCCAGCAGCCACCCTATCTCCGGGACTAGCGGAATTAGCACAGATACGCAGTATTTT. Residues: CASSHPISGTSGISTDTQYF.

This chain joins TRBV27 and TRBJ2-1, with D maybe TRBD2 (6 bases). Trimming took 5 bases from V and 9 from J, leaving 20 bases between them. Germline V gives CDR1 MNHEY, CDR2 SMNVEV (reference sequence). The CDR3 spans 15 residues. This CDR3 reads CASSHMGGTVSEQFF. The DNA for the CDR3 is TGTGCCAGCAGTCACATGGGCGGGACGGTAAGTGAGCAGTTCTTC.

CDR3 nucleotide sequence: TGTGCCAGCGGCCCCTACGAGCAGTACTTC. Its translation: CASGPYEQYF. The chain links TRBV6-1 to TRBJ2-7, with D unclear. Per the germline V gene, CDR1 is MNHNS and CDR2 is SASEGT. This CDR3 has 10 amino acids. V shed 8 bases and J shed 2 bases, with 4 bases lying between them.

This sequence joins TRBV29-1 and TRBJ2-1; TRBD1 agrees at 7 bases. The V gene's germline CDR1 is SQVTM and CDR2 ANQGSEA. This CDR3 region has 18 residues. V lost 5 bases, J lost 1 base, and 17 bases stayed unmatched. CDR3 in amino acids: CSVLGTAVGHRSYNEQFF. The DNA for the CDR3 is TGCAGCGTTCTCGGGACAGCAGTGGGGCACCGTTCCTACAATGAGCAGTTCTTC.

The V gene is TRBV15, the J gene TRBJ2-5; a possible D gene is TRBD1 (6 bases). Per the germline V gene, CDR1 is LNHNV and CDR2 is YYDKDF (reference sequence). This CDR3 spans 13 amino acids. Trimming cost V 8 bases and J 1 base, with 11 bases left between them. The CDR3 nucleotides read TGTGCCACCTTTGACAGGCTCCAAGAGACCCAGTACTTC. It codes for CATFDRLQETQYF.

This chain links TRBV21-1 with TRBJ1-4. TRBV21-1 constitutes a pseudogene. This CDR3 comprises 15 residues. The CDR3 DNA is TGTGCCAGCCAGGTACGGGAGGCGGTTAATGAAAAACTGTTTTTT. This sequence encodes CASQVREAVNEKLFF.

J is TRBJ2-1 and V is TRBV7-2; D possibly corresponds to TRBD2 (6 bases). V lost 1 base and J 6 bases, leaving 22 bases between the germline ends. This CDR3 is 18 amino acids long. The germline V gene encodes CDR1 SGHTA and CDR2 FQGNSA. The DNA for the CDR3 is TGTGCCAGCAGCTTAGATTTGACTAGTTTAGAGACAAGCAATGAGCAGTTCTTC. Encoded protein: CASSLDLTSLETSNEQFF. Full variable domain (remainder filled in from reference TRBV7-2 and TRBJ2-1): GAGVSQSPSNKVTEKGKDVELRCDPISGHTALYWYRQSLGQGLEFLIYFQGNSAPDKSGLPSDRFSAERTGGSVSTLTIQRTQQEDSAVYLCASSLDLTSLETSNEQFFGPGTRLTVL.

J is TRBJ2-3 and V is TRBV4-3; 9 bases align to TRBD2. V lost 4 bases, J lost 4 bases, and 9 bases stayed unmatched. CDR3 size: 16 residues. Per the germline V gene, CDR1 is LGHNA and CDR2 is YSLEER. Here the CDR3 reads CASSRSGLARADTQYF. The CDR3 DNA follows: TGCGCCAGCAGCCGGTCGGGACTAGCAAGGGCAGATACGCAGTATTTT.

In the case of this clone: The same CDR3 is also encoded by other DNA sequences in this sample. The genes are TRBV28 and TRBJ2-1; no clear D. Trimming pared 5 bases from V and 6 bases from J, leaving 8 bases between. The CDR3 covers 12 residues. CDR1 and CDR2 (germline): MDHEN, SYDVKM. The CDR3 spells CASSLQLNEQFF. In DNA, the CDR3 is TGTGCCAGCAGTCTACAGCTCAATGAGCAGTTCTTC.

The rearrangement joins TRBV18 to TRBJ2-7; TRBD2 agrees at 8 bases. The CDR3 consists of 15 residues. Germline values: CDR1 KGHSH, CDR2 LQKENI. Unmatched junction bases numbered 6, after V lost 3 bases and J lost 2 bases. CDR3 amino acids: CASSPGGGRPYEQYF. In DNA, the CDR3 is TGTGCCAGCTCACCTGGCGGGGGGAGACCCTACGAGCAGTACTTC. The full variable domain, completed using reference TRBV18 and TRBJ2-7, is NAGVMQNPRHLVRRRGQEARLRCSPMKGHSHVYWYRQLPEEGLKFMVYLQKENIIDESGMPKERFSAEFPKEGPSILRIQQVVRGDSAAYFCASSPGGGRPYEQYFGPGTRLTVT.

The chain couples TRBV30 to TRBJ1-5; the match to TRBD1 covers 7 bases. Germline V lookup: CDR1 GTSNPN, CDR2 SVGIG (reference sequence). CDR3 size: 15 residues. J lost 0 bases, V lost 3 bases, and 5 bases had no gene match. The CDR3 region has the DNA TGTGCCTGGAGGGACAGGTCTTATAGCAATCAGCCCCAGCATTTT. Its translation: CAWRDRSYSNQPQHF.

This rearrangement joins TRBV5-6 to TRBJ1-2; D is uncertain. V was shortened by 4 bases and J by 5 bases, with 12 bases between the two germline ends. CDR3 length equals 13 residues. Germline-derived CDR1 and CDR2 are SGHDT and YYEEEE. Here the CDR3 DNA reads TGTGCCAGCAGCCCACCGGACGGGTATGGCTACACCTTC. Its translation: CASSPPDGYGYTF. The full variable domain, in which reference TRBV5-6 and TRBJ1-2 provide the parts outside the CDR3, is DAGVTQSPTHLIKTRGQQVTLRCSPKSGHDTVSWYQQALGQGPQFIFQYYEEEERQRGNFPDRFSGHQFPNYSSELNVNALLLGDSALYLCASSPPDGYGYTFGSGTRLTVV.

The J gene is TRBJ2-4, the V gene TRBV18; D gene uncertain. CDR3 length equals 15 residues. Germline V gene data show CDR1 as KGHSH and CDR2 as LQKENI. Trimming took off 0 bases at V and 0 bases at J, with 6 bases between the two ends. The CDR3 spells CASSPPRLAKNIQYF. The CDR3 DNA follows: TGTGCCAGCTCACCACCGCGTCTAGCCAAAAACATTCAGTACTTC.

With respect to this clone: Other nucleotide sequences from this sample produce the same CDR3. This chain joins TRBV28 and TRBJ2-7, with 11 bases that match TRBD2. V lost 5 bases to trimming and J lost 2 bases; unmatched junction nucleotides: 5. This CDR3 region has 15 residues. From germline, CDR1 is MDHEN and CDR2 SYDVKM. The CDR3 DNA reads as TGTGCCAGCAGTCTCGGGACTAGCGGAACCTACGAGCAGTACTTC. Its translation is CASSLGTSGTYEQYF.

The chain carries TRBV28 and TRBJ1-5; weak D call: TRBD1 (5 bases). The germline V gene encodes CDR1 MDHEN and CDR2 SYDVKM. The CDR3 spans 19 residues. The V and J ends lost 1 base and 0 bases respectively, with 19 bases between them. CDR3: CASSLFGTEGEYSNQPQHF. For the CDR3, the DNA is TGTGCCAGCAGTTTATTTGGTACGGAAGGGGAATATAGCAATCAGCCCCAGCATTTT.

This rearrangement joins TRBV27 to TRBJ1-2; D is unclear. The germline V and J ends were trimmed by 3 bases and 6 bases, with 17 bases remaining between them. The CDR3 loop spans 15 amino acids. Germline lookup yields CDR1 MNHEY and CDR2 SMNVEV (reference sequence). The CDR3 reads CASSFISGRYNGYTF. In DNA form, the CDR3 reads TGTGCCAGCAGTTTCATCTCGGGCAGGTATAATGGCTACACCTTC.

CDR3 residues: CASRGREDRVQETQYF. CDR3 coding DNA: TGTGCCAGCAGGGGAAGGGAAGACAGGGTCCAAGAGACCCAGTACTTC. The chain joins TRBV2 to TRBJ2-5; 7 nucleotides agree with TRBD1. The V and J ends lost 6 bases and 1 base, in that order; junction bases with no gene match: 11. Germline CDR1 reads SNHLY; CDR2 reads FYNNEI. This CDR3 contains 16 residues.

This chain links TRBV27 with TRBJ2-5; D perhaps matches TRBD1 (5 bases). This CDR3 region has 16 residues. Trimming stripped 2 bases from V and 1 base from J, with 14 bases between. Germline V CDR1 and CDR2: MNHEY, SMNVEV (reference sequence). The CDR3 nucleotides are TGTGCCAGCAGTTTAGGTTTGGCCAGGGCCCAAGAGACCCAGTACTTC. This translates into CASSLGLARAQETQYF.

CDR3 loop: CASSLTQGVPYEQYF. The CDR3 nucleotides read TGTGCCAGCAGCTTGACACAGGGGGTCCCCTACGAGCAGTACTTC. J is TRBJ2-7 and V is TRBV5-4; 8 positions match TRBD1. Per the germline V gene, CDR1 is SGHNT and CDR2 is YYREEE (reference sequence). The CDR3 consists of 15 residues. Trimming at V came to 1 base and at J to 2 bases, leaving 5 bases not matched to a gene.

This sequence joins TRBV9 and TRBJ1-1; D not certain. CDR1 is SGDLS, CDR2 YYNGEE, per germline. Trimming took off 4 bases at V and 4 bases at J, with 14 bases between the two ends. This CDR3 comprises 14 residues. This chain's CDR3 is CASSPRALITEAFF. In DNA form, the CDR3 reads TGTGCCAGCAGCCCCCGGGCACTAATCACTGAAGCTTTCTTT.